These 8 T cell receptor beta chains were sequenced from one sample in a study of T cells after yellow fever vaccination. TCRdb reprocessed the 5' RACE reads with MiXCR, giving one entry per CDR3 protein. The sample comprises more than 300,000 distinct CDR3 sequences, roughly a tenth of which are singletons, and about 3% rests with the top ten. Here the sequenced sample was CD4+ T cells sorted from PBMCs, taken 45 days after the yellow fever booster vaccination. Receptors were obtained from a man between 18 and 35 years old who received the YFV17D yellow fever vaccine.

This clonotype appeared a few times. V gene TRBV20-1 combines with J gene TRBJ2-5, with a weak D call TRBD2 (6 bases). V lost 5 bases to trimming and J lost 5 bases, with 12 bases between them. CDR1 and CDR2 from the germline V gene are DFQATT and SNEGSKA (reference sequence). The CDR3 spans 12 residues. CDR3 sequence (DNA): TGCAGTGCTTCCAGCGGGCTGGAGACCCAGTACTTC. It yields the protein CSASSGLETQYF.

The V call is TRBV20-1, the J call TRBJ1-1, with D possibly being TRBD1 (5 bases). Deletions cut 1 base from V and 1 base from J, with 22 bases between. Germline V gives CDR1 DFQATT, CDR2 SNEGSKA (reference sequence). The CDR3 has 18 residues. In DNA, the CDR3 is TGCAGTGCTAGAGGGTTTTTACCAGGGAAGACGGGGAACACTGAAGCTTTCTTT. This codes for CSARGFLPGKTGNTEAFF.

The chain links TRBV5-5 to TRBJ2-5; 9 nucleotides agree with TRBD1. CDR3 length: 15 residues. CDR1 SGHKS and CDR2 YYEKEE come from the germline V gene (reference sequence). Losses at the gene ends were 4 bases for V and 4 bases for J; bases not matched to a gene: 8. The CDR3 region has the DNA TGTGCCAGCAGCAGAAACAGGGGGCTGGTAGAGACCCAGTACTTC. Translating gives CASSRNRGLVETQYF.

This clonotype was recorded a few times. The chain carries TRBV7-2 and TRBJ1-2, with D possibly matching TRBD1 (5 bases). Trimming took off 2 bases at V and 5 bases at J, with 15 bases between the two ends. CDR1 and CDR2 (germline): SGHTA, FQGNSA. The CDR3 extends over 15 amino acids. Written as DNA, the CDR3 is TGTGCCAGCAGCTTATTAGGCAGGGTGGAGTATGGCTACACCTTC. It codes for CASSLLGRVEYGYTF. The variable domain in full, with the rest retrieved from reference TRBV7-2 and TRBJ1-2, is GAGVSQSPSNKVTEKGKDVELRCDPISGHTALYWYRQSLGQGLEFLIYFQGNSAPDKSGLPSDRFSAERTGGSVSTLTIQRTQQEDSAVYLCASSLLGRVEYGYTFGSGTRLTVV.

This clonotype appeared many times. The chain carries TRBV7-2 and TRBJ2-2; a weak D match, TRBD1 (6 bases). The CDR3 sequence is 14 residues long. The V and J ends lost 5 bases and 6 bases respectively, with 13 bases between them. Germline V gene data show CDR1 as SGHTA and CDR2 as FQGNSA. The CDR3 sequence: CASSPDSRAGELFF. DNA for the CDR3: TGTGCCAGCAGCCCGGACAGTAGGGCCGGGGAGCTGTTTTTT.

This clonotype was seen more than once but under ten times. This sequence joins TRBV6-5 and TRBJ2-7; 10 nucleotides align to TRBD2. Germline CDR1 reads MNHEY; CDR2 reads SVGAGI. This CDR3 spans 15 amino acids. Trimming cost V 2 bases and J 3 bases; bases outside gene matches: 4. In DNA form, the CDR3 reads TGTGCCAGCAGTTACCTGCCTAGCGGGGGCTACGAGCAGTACTTC. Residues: CASSYLPSGGYEQYF.

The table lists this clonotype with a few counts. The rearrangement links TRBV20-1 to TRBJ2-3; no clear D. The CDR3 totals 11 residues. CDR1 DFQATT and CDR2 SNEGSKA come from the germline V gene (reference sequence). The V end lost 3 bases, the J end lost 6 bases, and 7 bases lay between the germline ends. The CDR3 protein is CSARTRDTQYF. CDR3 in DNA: TGCAGTGCTAGGACTCGGGATACGCAGTATTTT.

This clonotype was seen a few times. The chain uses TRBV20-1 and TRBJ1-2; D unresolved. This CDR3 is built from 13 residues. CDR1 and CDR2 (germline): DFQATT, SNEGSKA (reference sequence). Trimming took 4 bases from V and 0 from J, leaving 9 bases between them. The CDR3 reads CSAIEGANYGYTF. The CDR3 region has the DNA TGCAGTGCTATAGAGGGAGCTAACTATGGCTACACCTTC.